The sequence of this T cell receptor (beta chain) was determined in a study of CD8+ T cells in alopecia areata. Study overall: The share of scalp area affected provided the severity score for treated patients. Study conclusions and caveats: Normal skin contains resident alphabeta T cells, and these are also sequenced in scalp samples.

CDR3 length: 13 amino acids. Germline V gives CDR1 MNHEY, CDR2 SVGAGI. V lost 4 bases and J lost 5, with 8 bases in between. The authors extracted RNA and reverse transcribed it into cDNA as the sequencing template. The method was immunoSEQ multiplex PCR; TCRdb's version includes in-frame clones alone and lacks a portion of them. The data show 150,000 to 200,000 clones, approximately 52% seen once. Indicated treatment: oral pan-JAK inhibitor, 5-10 mg twice daily. Concerning this clone: No antigen is known for it.

The source is a human donor with alopecia areata. The sequencing used CD4+ T cells sorted from blood, collected at approximately week 56, from a patient treated with tofacitinib. This chain joins TRBV6-5 and TRBJ1-4; D unclear. The CDR3: CASSSEPNEKLFF. DNA for the CDR3: TGTGCCAGCAGTTCGGAGCCAAATGAAAAACTGTTTTTT.